This section outlines one T cell receptor beta chain sequence together with its context. The V and J ends lost 6 bases and 7 bases, in that order; junction bases with no gene match: 3. The CDR3 is 13 amino acids. The V gene's germline CDR1 is MNHEY and CDR2 SMNVEV (reference sequence). The data were produced by immunoSEQ multiplex PCR, yet TCRdb's version contains in-frame clones alone and is incomplete. The repertoire includes 90,000 to 95,000 clones, around 84% of them detected once, and about 1.1% sits in the top ten. This specimen belongs to a study of OX40 agonist ivuxolimab in advanced cancers.

Source: CD4+ or CD8+ T cells sorted from blood, taken in a trial of the OX40 agonist ivuxolimab. The receptor's source is an adult with an advanced solid tumor such as melanoma, head and neck, liver or kidney cancer. This chain uses TRBV27 with TRBJ2-1; 10 bases align to TRBD1. The CDR3 DNA is TGTGCCAGCAGATGGGACAGGGGTAATGAGCAGTTCTTC. It is translated as CASRWDRGNEQFF.